The clone carrying this TCR beta chain was counted between two and nine times. The isolated RNA, all of it, was reverse transcribed, so expressed TCRB transcripts were what got sequenced. Assay used: immunoSEQ multiplex PCR; TCRdb lists only in-frame clones, some missing. Here the sample spans over 120,000 clones, 9% to 9.5% being singletons. This CDR3 region has 14 residues. The V end lost 4 bases, the J end lost 3 bases, and 10 bases lay between the germline ends. Germline lookup yields CDR1 SGHNT and CDR2 YYREEE (reference sequence). This specimen comes from a study of beta chain features in type 1 diabetes.

This chain connects TRBV5-4 to TRBJ2-2; TRBD1 is a possible D gene (5 bases). The sequenced material came from central memory CD4+ T cells from blood. The clonotype comes from a man between 18 and 35 years old in good health. DNA of the CDR3: TGTGCCAGCAGCACGACAGATTACACCGGGGAGCTGTTTTTT. It is translated as CASSTTDYTGELFF. Filled out from reference TRBV5-4 and TRBJ2-2, the complete variable domain reads ETGVTQSPTHLIKTRGQQVTLRCSSQSGHNTVSWYQQALGQGPQFIFQYYREEENGRGNFPPRFSGLQFPNYSSELNVNALELDDSALYLCASSTTDYTGELFFGEGSRLTVL.